The 26 T cell receptor beta chains below come from one sample, sequenced in a study of cytotoxic CD8 clonotypes in ibrutinib-treated CLL. Repertoires were generated with immunoSEQ multiplex PCR, while TCRdb's copy carries only in-frame clones and drops some. There are approximately 280,000 clones in the sample; roughly four fifths occur only once, and about 5.3% lies in the top ten. The input for sequencing was PBMCs, taken at disease progression, from a patient treated with ibrutinib. Receptors were obtained from a human donor with chronic lymphocytic leukemia.

The V call is TRBV11-3, the J call TRBJ2-2, with 9 bases identical to TRBD2. CDR3 length: 17 amino acids. The V and J ends lost 4 bases and 1 base, in that order; junction bases with no gene match: 7. CDR1 is SGHNT and CDR2 is YENEEA in the germline V gene. The CDR3 sequence is CASSWHSGGRNTGELFF. CDR3 coding DNA: TGTGCCAGCAGCTGGCATAGCGGGGGCCGGAACACCGGGGAGCTGTTTTTT.

Only one count was recorded for this clone. The chain recombines TRBV6-5 with TRBJ1-2; no clear D. The ends were cut back, 6 bases at V and 0 bases at J, with 11 bases in the middle. The CDR3 extends over 14 amino acids. Germline CDR1 and CDR2: MNHEY and SVGAGI. In DNA form, the CDR3 reads TGTGCCAGCAGCAGGCTGAATCCTAACTATGGCTACACCTTC. Amino acids: CASSRLNPNYGYTF.

This clone was seen more than once but under ten times. This chain connects TRBV19 to TRBJ2-7; no reliable D call. The CDR3 has 14 amino acids. Deletions cut 5 bases from V and 3 bases from J, with 14 bases between. Per germline, CDR1 LNHDA and CDR2 SQIVND (reference sequence). Written as DNA, the CDR3 is TGTGCCAGTAGTCCTGGGGTAGGCGTCTACGAGCAGTACTTC. Amino acids: CASSPGVGVYEQYF.

CDR3 nucleotide sequence: TGCGCCAGCAGCCCGTACCTGGATTCACCCCTCCACTTT. Its protein product is CASSPYLDSPLHF. The chain couples TRBV5-1 to TRBJ1-6, with D unclear. Trimming left V 4 bases short and J 8 bases short, with 10 bases between. This CDR3 is 13 amino acids long. CDR1 is SGHRS and CDR2 is YFSETQ in the germline V gene.

The chain uses TRBV10-2 and TRBJ2-7; 7 positions match TRBD1. Trimming removed 1 base from V and 5 bases from J; junction bases left unmatched: 11. There are 16 residues in the CDR3. Germline V gives CDR1 WSHSY, CDR2 SAAADI. This CDR3 reads CASSEYGRGFRNEQYF. The CDR3 nucleotides read TGCGCCAGCAGTGAGTATGGCAGGGGGTTTAGGAACGAGCAGTACTTC.

The V and J genes are TRBV6-5 and TRBJ1-1; a possible D gene is TRBD1 (5 bases). CDR3 length equals 15 residues. Between the trimmed V and J ends, which lost 1 base and 2 bases, there was a span of 11 bases. CDR1 is MNHEY and CDR2 is SVGAGI in the germline V gene. The DNA for the CDR3 is TGTGCCAGCAGTTACTTCGGGACGGTCAACACTGAAGCTTTCTTT. It yields the protein CASSYFGTVNTEAFF.

V and J are TRBV27 and TRBJ2-7; 9 bases align to TRBD2. J was trimmed by 3 bases and V by 5 bases; bases with no gene match: 8. The germline V gene has CDR1 MNHEY and CDR2 SMNVEV (reference sequence). CDR3 length: 15 amino acids. The CDR3 loop is CASSLQAGGNYEQYF. The CDR3 nucleotides read TGTGCCAGCAGTCTGCAAGCGGGAGGCAACTACGAGCAGTACTTC.

The J gene is TRBJ1-2, the V gene TRBV28; D is perhaps TRBD1 (5 bases). CDR1 and CDR2 from the germline V gene are MDHEN and SYDVKM. Trimming removed 5 bases from V and 10 bases from J, with 14 bases in between. This CDR3 is built from 12 residues. The DNA for the CDR3 is TGTGCCAGCAGTCCCTACAGGTCCTACTACACCTTC. It translates to CASSPYRSYYTF.

V usage is TRBV6-1 and J usage is TRBJ2-1; D not certain. The CDR3 loop spans 11 amino acids. Per germline, CDR1 MNHNS and CDR2 SASEGT. With 5 bases removed from V and 6 bases from J, the gap between germline ends came to 5 bases. CDR3 bases: TGTGCCAGCAGTAAGGGCAATGAGCAGTTCTTC. Residues: CASSKGNEQFF.

The count of this clone is one. J is TRBJ2-7 and V is TRBV11-3; no clear D gene. Per germline, CDR1 SGHNT and CDR2 YENEEA. V lost 1 base and J lost 5, with 12 bases in between. CDR3 length: 14 amino acids. The CDR3 here is CASSLGSGFDEQYF. The CDR3 nucleotides are TGTGCCAGCAGCTTAGGGTCTGGGTTTGACGAGCAGTACTTC.

This chain connects TRBV2 to TRBJ1-1; D remains ambiguous. Germline CDR1 and CDR2: SNHLY and FYNNEI. Trimming left V 5 bases short and J 2 bases short, with 9 bases between. The CDR3 contains 13 residues. This chain's CDR3 is CASSMWSNTEAFF. CDR3 bases: TGTGCCAGCAGTATGTGGAGTAACACTGAAGCTTTCTTT.

V usage is TRBV18 and J usage is TRBJ2-5; a weak D match, TRBD2 (6 bases). The V gene lost 1 base and the J gene lost 2 bases, with 14 bases spanning the gap. Germline V gives CDR1 KGHSH, CDR2 LQKENI. The CDR3 totals 16 residues. CDR3 DNA sequence: TGTGCCAGCTCACCACTTAGCGGCGGGTTACAAGAGACCCAGTACTTC. It translates to CASSPLSGGLQETQYF.

V gene TRBV6-5 combines with J gene TRBJ2-7; D ambiguous. This CDR3 is 14 amino acids long. CDR1 is MNHEY and CDR2 is SVGAGI in the germline V gene. V dropped 0 bases and J dropped 3 bases, with 9 bases sitting between them. The CDR3 DNA sequence: TGTGCCAGCAGTTACTCGAAGACATTCTACGAGCAGTACTTC. As protein: CASSYSKTFYEQYF.

The chain links TRBV11-2 to TRBJ2-7, with D tentatively TRBD1 (6 bases). V was trimmed by 6 bases and J by 0 bases, leaving 12 bases between them. Germline CDR1 is SGHAT and CDR2 is FQNNGV. The CDR3 spans 14 residues. CDR3 sequence: CASSLGQHSYEQYF. The DNA of the CDR3 is TGTGCCAGCAGTCTCGGACAGCACTCCTACGAGCAGTACTTC.

Points on this clone: The sample carries other DNA sequences with the same CDR3. This chain connects TRBV11-2 to TRBJ1-6; no definite D call. Germline assignment: CDR1 SGHAT and CDR2 FQNNGV. CDR3 length: 13 residues. The germline V and J ends were trimmed by 1 base and 10 bases, with 8 bases remaining between them. The CDR3 sequence: CASSLVGNSPLHF. CDR3 nucleotides: TGTGCCAGCAGCTTAGTTGGTAACTCACCCCTCCACTTT.

The chain is built from TRBV7-9 and TRBJ1-5; no definite D call. Trimming took 7 bases from V and 9 from J, leaving 19 bases between them. This CDR3 is built from 14 residues. Germline lookup yields CDR1 SEHNR and CDR2 FQNEAQ (reference sequence). The CDR3 loop reads CASTPSPGRRPQHF. The CDR3 bases are TGTGCCAGCACCCCTTCCCCTGGACGTCGGCCCCAGCATTTT.

The gene calls are TRBV11-2 and TRBJ1-1, with D uncertain. Germline values: CDR1 SGHAT, CDR2 FQNNGV. V was trimmed by 1 base and J by 4 bases, leaving 10 bases between them. The CDR3 length is 14 residues. The CDR3 loop is CASSLGRGITEAFF. CDR3 DNA sequence: TGTGCCAGCAGCTTAGGCCGGGGAATCACTGAAGCTTTCTTT.

This clone was recorded once. The chain combines TRBV11-3 with TRBJ2-2, with D possibly being TRBD1 or TRBD2 (5 bases each). The CDR3 extends over 16 amino acids. Looked up from germline, CDR1 is SGHNT and CDR2 is YENEEA. Between the trimmed V and J ends, which lost 5 bases and 0 bases, there was a span of 13 bases. CDR3 DNA sequence: TGTGCCAGCAGCCCCATGGGACGTACGAACACCGGGGAGCTGTTTTTT. Protein product: CASSPMGRTNTGELFF.

The chain links TRBV2 to TRBJ1-3, with D possibly being TRBD1 (5 bases). CDR1 and CDR2 (germline): SNHLY, FYNNEI. The CDR3 loop spans 14 amino acids. Trimming removed 6 bases at V and 0 bases at J, with 9 bases between. The CDR3 nucleotides read TGTGCCAGCAGCTCCAGGGCCTCTGGAAACACCATATATTTT. It encodes CASSSRASGNTIYF.

The V and J genes are TRBV7-8 and TRBJ2-7, with 7 positions matching TRBD1. The trim removed 4 bases at V and 2 bases at J, leaving 11 bases unmatched. The CDR3 covers 16 residues. Germline-derived CDR1 and CDR2 are SGHVS and FQNEAQ. The CDR3 bases are TGTGCCAGCAGCTCCCTCCCGGGACAGTTGCCCTACGAGCAGTACTTC. It translates to CASSSLPGQLPYEQYF.

This rearrangement joins TRBV2 to TRBJ2-4, with no clear D. The CDR3 runs to 14 residues. Per germline, CDR1 SNHLY and CDR2 FYNNEI. The germline V and J ends were trimmed by 4 bases and 0 bases, with 7 bases remaining between them. CDR3 sequence (DNA): TGTGCCAGCAGTGGTCGGGTAGCCAAAAACATTCAGTACTTC. It yields the protein CASSGRVAKNIQYF.

The V gene is TRBV5-1, the J gene TRBJ2-7; D perhaps matches TRBD2 (6 bases). The V and J ends lost 1 base and 7 bases respectively, with 12 bases between them. This CDR3 is built from 13 residues. The germline V gene encodes CDR1 SGHRS and CDR2 YFSETQ. CDR3 DNA: TGCGCCAGCAGCTTGACCTTCGGAGGGGAGCAGTACTTC. Protein: CASSLTFGGEQYF.

The chain recombines TRBV6-5 with TRBJ1-4, with D possibly TRBD1 on 5 matching bases. The V end was cut by 2 bases, the J end by 6 bases, with 10 bases between. The germline V gene has CDR1 MNHEY and CDR2 SVGAGI. This CDR3 is 14 amino acids long. CDR3 sequence: CASSYVGTHEKLFF. As DNA, the CDR3 is TGTGCCAGCAGTTACGTCGGGACCCATGAAAAACTGTTTTTT.

This clone was seen only a few times. The V gene is TRBV29-1, the J gene TRBJ2-1; perhaps D is TRBD1 or TRBD2 (6 bases each). V dropped 3 bases and J dropped 7 bases, with 13 bases sitting between them. The germline V gene encodes CDR1 SQVTM and CDR2 ANQGSEA. The CDR3 contains 13 residues. The CDR3 here is CSVERDILNEQFF. CDR3 nucleotides: TGCAGCGTTGAGCGGGACATCCTTAATGAGCAGTTCTTC.

This chain connects TRBV13 to TRBJ2-3; 13 bases are a match to TRBD2. CDR1 is PRHDT and CDR2 is FYEKMQ in the germline V gene (reference sequence). The CDR3 has 18 amino acids. With V trimmed by 5 bases and J by 2 bases, 10 bases remained unmatched. The CDR3 coding sequence is TGTGCCAGCAGCGATCGGACTAGCGGGGGACTATACACAGATACGCAGTATTTT. Its translation is CASSDRTSGGLYTDTQYF.

The chain has TRBV4-3 and TRBJ2-2; D tentatively fits TRBD1 or TRBD2 (5 bases each). V was trimmed by 1 base and J by 4 bases, leaving 10 bases between them. This CDR3 has 15 amino acids. Looked up from germline, CDR1 is LGHNA and CDR2 is YSLEER. The CDR3 DNA reads as TGCGCCAGCAGCCAAGGGGACCGTTTCACCGGGGAGCTGTTTTTT. Its protein product is CASSQGDRFTGELFF.